This T cell receptor (beta chain) was sequenced during a study of cytomegalovirus exposure and HLA in healthy donors. Study outcomes and limitations: Researchers reportedly found TCR beta sequences accurately predicted most subjects' HLA-A and HLA-B alleles. TCR beta V- and J-gene trimming, according to a later analysis, was linked to a missense DCLRE1C variant.

With 60 Vbeta and 13 Jbeta primers, the PCR was carried out. TCRdb's copy holds only in-frame clones and misses some; the assay was immunoSEQ multiplex PCR. The sample gives 95,000 to 100,000 clones, more than 75% of which show up once; about 0.79% is in the top ten. Note on this clone: Its cognate antigen is unknown.

The TCR originated in a woman between 55 and 75 years old in good health and CMV-seronegative. The specimen was PBMCs.

The CDR3 is CASSLSAGTDTQYF. In nucleotides, the CDR3 is TGTGCCAGCAGCTTATCGGCGGGCACAGATACGCAGTATTTT. The V gene is TRBV7-2, the J gene TRBJ2-3, with no clear D. Germline V gives CDR1 SGHTA, CDR2 FQGNSA. This CDR3 region has 14 residues. With 2 bases removed from V and 1 base from J, the gap between germline ends came to 7 bases.